This T cell receptor (beta chain) is drawn from a study of response to subunit inactivated influenza vaccine. Study conclusions and caveats: There was a suggestion from the authors that each seasonal influenza vaccination recruits few new T cells.

One entry per CDR3 protein results from TCRdb running MiXCR on the RT-PCR reads. The repertoire has fewer than 250,000 distinct CDR3 sequences, 13% to 15% of them found once; the top ten carry approximately 25%. V was pared by 5 bases and J by 10 bases, with 6 bases of the junction left unmatched. The CDR3 totals 13 residues. Germline V gives CDR1 SGHTA, CDR2 FQGTGA. Remarks on this clonotype: What it binds is not known.

The J gene is TRBJ2-1, the V gene TRBV7-3; 9 bases agree with TRBD1. Material: CD8+ T cells sorted from PBMCs, obtained more than 4 days after vaccination. The receptor was derived from a man aged 50 to 59 who received an inactivated influenza vaccine. In DNA form, the CDR3 reads TGTGCCAGCAGCGAAGGACAGGGGTGGGAGCAGTTCTTC. It translates to CASSEGQGWEQFF.